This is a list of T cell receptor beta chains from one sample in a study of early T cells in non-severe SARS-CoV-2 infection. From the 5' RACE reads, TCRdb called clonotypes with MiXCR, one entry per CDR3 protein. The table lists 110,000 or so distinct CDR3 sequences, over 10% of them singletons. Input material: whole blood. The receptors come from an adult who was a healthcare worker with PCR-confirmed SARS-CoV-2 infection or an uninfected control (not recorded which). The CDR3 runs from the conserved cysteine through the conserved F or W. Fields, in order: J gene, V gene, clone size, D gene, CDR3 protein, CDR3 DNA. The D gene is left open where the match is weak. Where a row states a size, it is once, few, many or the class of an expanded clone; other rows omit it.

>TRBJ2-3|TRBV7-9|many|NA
CASSLYPMGEGTDTQYF
TGTGCCAGCAGCCTGTACCCCATGGGAGAGGGCACAGATACGCAGTATTTT
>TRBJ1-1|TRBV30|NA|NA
CAWRVNTEAFF
TGTGCCTGGAGGGTAAACACTGAAGCTTTCTTT
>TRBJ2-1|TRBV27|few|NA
CASRIDYNEQFF
TGTGCCAGCAGGATTGACTACAATGAGCAGTTCTTC
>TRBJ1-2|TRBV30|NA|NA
CAWSSAGYTF
TGTGCCTGGAGTTCTGCCGGCTACACCTTC
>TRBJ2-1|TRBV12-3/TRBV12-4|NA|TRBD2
CASSSGTSGPNEQFF
TGTGCCAGCAGCTCCGGGACTAGCGGACCCAATGAGCAGTTCTTC
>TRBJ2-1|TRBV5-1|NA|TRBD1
CASSYTAGTGNNEQFF
TGCGCCAGCAGTTATACCGCCGGGACAGGGAACAATGAGCAGTTCTTC
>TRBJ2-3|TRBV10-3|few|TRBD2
CAIRLGGKTSGISTDTQYF
TGTGCCATCCGGCTGGGTGGAAAGACTAGCGGTATTAGCACAGATACGCAGTATTTT
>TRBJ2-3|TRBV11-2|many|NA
CASSMTGPQDTQYF
TGTGCCAGCAGCATGACAGGTCCCCAGGATACGCAGTATTTT
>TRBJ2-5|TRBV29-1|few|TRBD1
CSVAQGQETQYF
TGCAGCGTTGCACAGGGGCAAGAGACCCAGTACTTC
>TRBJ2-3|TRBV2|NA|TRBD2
CASSAIRLAGGADTQYF
TGTGCCAGCAGTGCCATCCGACTAGCGGGAGGGGCAGATACGCAGTATTTT
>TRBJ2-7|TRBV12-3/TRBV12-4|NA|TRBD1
CASSRRQGDFYEQYF
TGTGCCAGCAGCCGCCGGCAGGGGGATTTCTACGAGCAGTACTTC
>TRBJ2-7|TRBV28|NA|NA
CASRDSGEQYF
TGTGCCAGCAGAGACAGCGGCGAGCAGTACTTC
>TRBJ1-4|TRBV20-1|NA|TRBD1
CSARPAWTGATNEKLFF
TGCAGTGCTCGCCCAGCTTGGACAGGGGCAACTAATGAAAAACTGTTTTTT
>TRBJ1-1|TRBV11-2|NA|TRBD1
CASSLAGTGGGAEAFF
TGTGCCAGCAGCTTAGCCGGGACAGGGGGTGGTGCTGAAGCTTTCTTT
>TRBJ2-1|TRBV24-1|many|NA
CATSDWGFEQFF
TGTGCCACCAGTGATTGGGGGTTTGAGCAGTTCTTC
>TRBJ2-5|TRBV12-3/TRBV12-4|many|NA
CASSFTLGGTQYF
TGTGCCAGCAGTTTTACGTTAGGAGGGACCCAGTACTTC
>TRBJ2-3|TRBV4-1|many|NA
CASSQVATRLTDTQYF
TGCGCCAGCAGCCAAGTGGCCACTAGGCTCACAGATACGCAGTATTTT
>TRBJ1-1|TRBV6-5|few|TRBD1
CASSRSTGSGTEAFF
TGTGCCAGCAGCCGGTCGACAGGGTCGGGCACTGAAGCTTTCTTT
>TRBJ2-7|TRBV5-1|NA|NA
CASSHPTGAYEQYF
TGCGCCAGCAGCCACCCGACAGGTGCCTACGAGCAGTACTTC
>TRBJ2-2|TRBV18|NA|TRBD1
CASSPQTGTGRASRNGELFF
TGTGCCAGCTCACCACAAACCGGGACAGGGCGTGCGAGTAGGAACGGGGAGCTGTTTTTT
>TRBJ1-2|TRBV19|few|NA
CASTNLPGYGYTF
TGTGCCAGTACTAACCTTCCGGGCTATGGCTACACCTTC
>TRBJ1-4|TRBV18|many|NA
CASSPGSEKLFF
TGTGCCAGCTCACCAGGGAGTGAAAAACTGTTTTTT
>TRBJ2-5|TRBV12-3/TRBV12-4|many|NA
CASSSSGERETQYF
TGTGCCAGCAGTTCCTCGGGAGAACGAGAGACCCAGTACTTC
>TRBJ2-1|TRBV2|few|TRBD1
CASRPGQGEGNEQFF
TGTGCCAGCAGACCCGGACAGGGGGAGGGCAATGAGCAGTTCTTC
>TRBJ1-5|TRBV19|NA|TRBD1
CASRMDRAVNQPQHF
TGTGCCAGTCGAATGGACAGGGCCGTTAATCAGCCCCAGCATTTT
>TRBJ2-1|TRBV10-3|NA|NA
CATDRGNEQFF
TGTGCCACCGACCGGGGCAATGAGCAGTTCTTC